A single sample gave rise to the 4 T cell receptor beta chains below, sequenced in a study of T cell repertoires in cytomegalovirus infection. Using its own MiXCR run on the reads, TCRdb lists one record per CDR3 protein. The table includes over 85,000 distinct CDR3 sequences, 15% to 20% detected once. Material: PBMCs. These receptors originate from a human donor in good health (CMV status not recorded). Some clones in this sample may be carry-over from other donors' samples.

This clonotype was recorded at least ten times. The rearrangement joins TRBV7-2 to TRBJ2-6; no reliable D call. Germline values: CDR1 SGHTA, CDR2 FQGNSA. The CDR3 is 17 residues long. V lost 1 base and J lost 0, with 10 bases in between. CDR3 region: CASSLGSTYSGANVLTF. The CDR3 DNA reads TGTGCCAGCAGCTTAGGTAGCACTTACTCTGGGGCCAACGTCCTGACTTTC.

In its sample, this clonotype was seen many times. The V call is TRBV6-5, the J call TRBJ1-3, with a possible D match to TRBD1 (5 bases). This CDR3 is built from 16 residues. The ends were cut back, 0 bases at V and 6 bases at J, with 15 bases in the middle. CDR1 is MNHEY and CDR2 is SVGAGI in the germline V gene. In DNA, the CDR3 is TGTGCCAGCAGTTACTCGAGGGTACAGGCGGCAAACACCATATATTTT. It encodes CASSYSRVQAANTIYF.

This clonotype was found a few times. The chain joins TRBV11-2 to TRBJ1-1; perhaps TRBD1 as D (5 bases). In germline, CDR1 is SGHAT, CDR2 FQNNGV. This CDR3 is built from 18 residues. Trimming pared 5 bases from V and 5 bases from J, leaving 27 bases between. The CDR3 sequence is CASSQIPKRGRGGTEAFF. The CDR3 DNA is TGTGCCAGCAGCCAAATTCCCAAACGTGGAAGGGGTGGGACTGAAGCTTTCTTT.

This clonotype turned up a few times. The chain is built from TRBV7-9 and TRBJ1-6; D is possibly TRBD1 (5 bases). The CDR3 is 14 residues long. Germline assignment: CDR1 SEHNR and CDR2 FQNEAQ (reference sequence). V was clipped by 1 base and J by 10 bases, with 11 bases between them. The CDR3: CASSLGQGESPLHF. In DNA form, the CDR3 reads TGTGCCAGCAGCTTAGGCCAGGGTGAATCACCCCTCCACTTT.